One sample yielded the 10 T cell receptor beta chains listed below, sequenced in a study of CD8+ T cells in alopecia areata. Investigators isolated RNA and reverse transcribed it into cDNA to act as the sequencing template. Method: immunoSEQ multiplex PCR; TCRdb's copy keeps in-frame clones and lacks some. Of about 200,000 clones in the sample, around three fifths were seen once. Sequencing was done on a sample of CD8+ T cells sorted from blood. These receptor sequences come from a human donor in good health.

This clone was observed a handful of times. The chain employs TRBV5-4 and TRBJ2-2; D is tentatively TRBD1 or TRBD2 (5 bases each). The CDR3 extends over 16 amino acids. CDR1 SGHNT and CDR2 YYREEE come from the germline V gene (reference sequence). Trimming left V 1 base short and J 7 bases short, with 17 bases between. The CDR3 DNA reads as TGTGCCAGCAGCTTGTTCAATGAGGGGTCTAGCGGGGAGCTGTTTTTT. It codes for CASSLFNEGSSGELFF. The whole variable domain, filled in from reference TRBV5-4 and TRBJ2-2, reads ETGVTQSPTHLIKTRGQQVTLRCSSQSGHNTVSWYQQALGQGPQFIFQYYREEENGRGNFPPRFSGLQFPNYSSELNVNALELDDSALYLCASSLFNEGSSGELFFGEGSRLTVL.

The V and J genes are TRBV7-2 and TRBJ1-4; TRBD1 aligns across 7 bases. Germline V lookup: CDR1 SGHTA, CDR2 FQGNSA. This CDR3 has 14 residues. The V and J ends lost 1 base and 8 bases, in that order; junction bases with no gene match: 4. The CDR3 protein is CASSLGQGKEKLFF. The DNA of the CDR3 is TGTGCCAGCAGCTTAGGACAGGGAAAGGAAAAACTGTTTTTT.

The chain recombines TRBV6-5 with TRBJ1-2, with a tentative D call TRBD1 (6 bases). This CDR3 region has 14 residues. Germline assignment: CDR1 MNHEY and CDR2 SVGAGI. V lost 7 bases and J 4 bases, leaving 16 bases between the germline ends. The CDR3 is CASNRGGNPYGYTF. The DNA for the CDR3 is TGTGCCAGCAATAGAGGGGGTAACCCCTATGGCTACACCTTC.

The V gene is TRBV7-8, the J gene TRBJ1-1; D is possibly TRBD1 (5 bases). The CDR3 is 15 residues long. V lost 7 bases to trimming and J lost 0 bases, with 15 bases between them. The germline V gene encodes CDR1 SGHVS and CDR2 FQNEAQ. The CDR3 nucleotides read TGTGCCAGCACGGGGGGGGAGTCGGTGAACACTGAAGCTTTCTTT. It is translated as CASTGGESVNTEAFF.

J is TRBJ2-5 and V is TRBV11-2; D gene unclear. Per germline, CDR1 SGHAT and CDR2 FQNNGV. Trimming pared 1 base from V and 4 bases from J, leaving 7 bases between. The length of the CDR3 is 13 residues. CDR3 loop: CASSLVWGETQYF. The CDR3 bases are TGTGCCAGCAGCTTAGTATGGGGAGAGACCCAGTACTTC.

The chain employs TRBV5-1 and TRBJ1-1; TRBD1 might be the D (5 bases). This CDR3 has 12 residues. Germline CDR1 reads SGHRS; CDR2 reads YFSETQ. V dropped 7 bases and J dropped 6 bases, with 13 bases sitting between them. CDR3 nucleotide sequence: TGCGCCAGCCGAGGCGGGGCACCTGAAGCTTTCTTT. Its translation is CASRGGAPEAFF.

This clone was seen only a few times. The rearrangement uses TRBV4-1 and TRBJ2-1; D perhaps matches TRBD2 (6 bases). V gave up 0 bases and J gave up 10 bases, with 13 bases separating them. This CDR3 is 14 amino acids long. Germline-derived CDR1 and CDR2 are MGHRA and YSYEKL. CDR3 nucleotide sequence: TGCGCCAGCAGCCAAGAGTCGGGGGTAGGAGAGCAGTTCTTC. Its protein is CASSQESGVGEQFF.

The chain is built from TRBV7-9 and TRBJ2-1; possibly TRBD1 for D (6 bases). The CDR3 has 14 residues. Germline lookup yields CDR1 SEHNR and CDR2 FQNEAQ (reference sequence). V was pared by 3 bases and J by 6 bases, with 12 bases between. CDR3 residues: CASSFDRPINEQFF. CDR3 DNA: TGTGCCAGCAGCTTCGACAGGCCTATCAATGAGCAGTTCTTC. The full variable domain, its missing parts supplied by reference TRBV7-9 and TRBJ2-1, is DTGVSQNPRHKITKRGQNVTFRCDPISEHNRLYWYRQTLGQGPEFLTYFQNEAQLEKSRLLSDRFSAERPKGSFSTLEIQRTEQGDSAMYLCASSFDRPINEQFFGPGTRLTVL.

The chain uses TRBV13 and TRBJ2-5; D is undetermined. There are 18 residues in the CDR3. Trimming took 5 bases from V and 2 from J, leaving 24 bases between them. Germline V CDR1 and CDR2: PRHDT, FYEKMQ (reference sequence). The CDR3 DNA follows: TGTGCCAGCAGCGCCTCTCCCGAAGGTTCTTCACCGCAAGAGACCCAGTACTTC. It codes for CASSASPEGSSPQETQYF.

This clone was seen a few times. The chain joins TRBV5-1 to TRBJ1-5; TRBD1 agrees at 7 bases. J was trimmed by 7 bases and V by 2 bases; bases with no gene match: 9. This CDR3 region has 15 residues. Germline lookup yields CDR1 SGHRS and CDR2 YFSETQ. The CDR3 sequence: CASSLTGASGQPQHF. DNA of the CDR3: TGCGCCAGCAGCTTAACAGGGGCTAGCGGGCAGCCCCAGCATTTT.